This TCR beta chain emerged from a study of OX40 agonist ivuxolimab in advanced cancers. About the research overall: Dose-escalation patients had hepatocellular carcinoma, melanoma, renal cell or head and neck cancer. Findings and limits, study-wide: Dose levels from 0.1 to 3.0 mg/kg saw CD4+ and CD8+ blood T cells expand clonally by week 6. There were, on average, more expanded clones in CD8+ T cells than in CD4+.

TCRdb keeps only in-frame clones here, not all; method: immunoSEQ multiplex PCR. The data contain about 110,000 clones, around 93% of them singletons. The CDR3 runs to 14 residues. Per the germline V gene, CDR1 is SEHNR and CDR2 is FQNEAQ (reference sequence). Excluded were patients having autoimmune disease history or systemic immunosuppression. Details on this clone: Its antigen is unknown.

The starting material was CD4+ or CD8+ T cells sorted from blood, obtained in a trial of the OX40 agonist ivuxolimab. The receptor comes from an adult with an advanced solid tumor such as melanoma, head and neck, liver or kidney cancer. V and J are TRBV7-9 and TRBJ2-5, with TRBD2 identical over 8 bases. The end of the DNA fits TRBJ2-7 better, so the J call may be wrong. The CDR3 DNA follows: TGTGCCAGCAGCTTTTCGGGAGGGCCAGGCGAGCAGTACTTC. The encoded protein is CASSFSGGPGEQYF.